What follows is one T cell receptor beta chain and its context. The data originate from a study of T cells in Graves' hyperthyroidism and ophthalmopathy. The TCR beta CDR3 regions underwent amplification using RNA transcripts as the source. The HTBI set primed first-round TCR CDR3 RT-PCR. MiXCR was run by TCRdb on the multiplex PCR reads, yielding one entry per CDR3 protein. The sample holds about 760,000 distinct CDR3 sequences, roughly a third seen once. Material for sequencing was blood. The origin of this receptor is a woman between 35 and 50 years old with Graves' hyperthyroidism.

CDR3 sequence reads: CSVADGVDEQFF. CDR3 nucleotides: TGCAGCGTCGCCGATGGGGTAGATGAGCAGTTCTTC. The chain is built from TRBV29-1 and TRBJ2-1; D is uncertain. CDR1 SQVTM and CDR2 ANQGSEA come from the germline V gene. The germline V and J ends were trimmed by 6 bases and 8 bases, with 14 bases remaining between them. CDR3 length: 12 residues.